The 29 T cell receptor beta chains below all came from one sample that was sequenced in a study of CD8+ T cells in alopecia areata. As the sequencing template, cDNA was produced by extracting RNA and reverse transcribing it. The assay was immunoSEQ multiplex PCR, and TCRdb's table has in-frame clones only and misses some. The sample has some 180,000 clones; almost 65% are singletons. The sample was CD4+ T cells sorted from blood, taken at week 0. The receptors here all came from a human donor with alopecia areata.

V usage is TRBV5-6 and J usage is TRBJ1-1, with 9 bases that match TRBD1. The germline CDR1 and CDR2 sequences are SGHDT and YYEEEE. CDR3 length equals 14 residues. V dropped 4 bases and J dropped 0; count of bases not matched to a gene: 1. The CDR3 coding sequence is TGTGCCAGCAGCCGGGACAGGGTGAACACTGAAGCTTTCTTT. Translated, it gives CASSRDRVNTEAFF.

The chain links TRBV25-1 to TRBJ1-1, with 8 bases identical to TRBD1. Germline CDR1 MGHDK, CDR2 SYGVNS. This CDR3 is 14 amino acids long. The junction had 7 bases not matched to a gene; V was cut back by 6 bases and J by 4 bases. Written as DNA, the CDR3 is TGTGCCAGCAGAAAAGGACAGGGCGGCACTGAAGCTTTCTTT. Translating it yields CASRKGQGGTEAFF. Filled out from reference TRBV25-1 and TRBJ1-1, the complete variable domain reads EADIYQTPRYLVIGTGKKITLECSQTMGHDKMYWYQQDPGMELHLIHYSYGVNSTEKGDLSSESTVSRIRTEHFPLTLESARPSHTSQYLCASRKGQGGTEAFFGQGTRLTVV.

J is TRBJ2-5 and V is TRBV27, with 8 bases fitting TRBD1. The CDR3 length is 15 residues. Looked up from germline, CDR1 is MNHEY and CDR2 is SMNVEV (reference sequence). The J segment lost 6 bases and the V segment lost 3 bases, leaving 9 bases of the junction unmatched. CDR3 sequence reads: CASSLGQARSKTQYF. In nucleotides, the CDR3 is TGTGCCAGCAGTTTGGGACAGGCTAGGTCGAAGACCCAGTACTTC.

This chain joins TRBV30 and TRBJ1-5; D is possibly TRBD1 (5 bases). Germline V gives CDR1 GTSNPN, CDR2 SVGIG (reference sequence). The CDR3 is made up of 12 amino acids. The ends were cut back, 5 bases at V and 4 bases at J, with 9 bases in the middle. DNA of the CDR3: TGTGCCTGGGGGGGGATTAATCAGCCCCAGCATTTT. This translates into CAWGGINQPQHF.

The chain has TRBV6-5 and TRBJ2-1, with D perhaps TRBD1 (5 bases). The V end was cut by 6 bases, the J end by 2 bases, with 14 bases between. This CDR3 spans 15 amino acids. The germline V gene encodes CDR1 MNHEY and CDR2 SVGAGI. This CDR3 is CASSPQGVAYNEQFF. The CDR3 nucleotides are TGTGCCAGCAGCCCCCAAGGGGTGGCCTACAATGAGCAGTTCTTC.

The genes are TRBV5-1 and TRBJ2-7; maybe TRBD1 (5 bases). Per the germline V gene, CDR1 is SGHRS and CDR2 is YFSETQ. The V end was cut by 4 bases, the J end by 6 bases, with 17 bases between. The CDR3 extends over 14 amino acids. The CDR3 DNA follows: TGCGCCAGCAGCCCTCAGGGTATTACGGGCGAGCAGTACTTC. This gives the protein CASSPQGITGEQYF.

This rearrangement joins TRBV11-2 to TRBJ2-5; possibly TRBD2 for D (5 bases). V gave up 1 base and J gave up 5 bases, with 8 bases separating them. CDR1 and CDR2 from the germline V gene are SGHAT and FQNNGV. This CDR3 spans 13 amino acids. The CDR3: CASSLVWEETQYF. The CDR3, as DNA: TGTGCCAGCAGCTTAGTCTGGGAGGAGACCCAGTACTTC. Based on the CDR3 plus reference TRBV11-2 and TRBJ2-5, the full variable domain is EAGVAQSPRYKIIEKRQSVAFWCNPISGHATLYWYQQILGQGPKLLIQFQNNGVVDDSQLPKDRFSAERLKGVDSTLKIQPAKLEDSAVYLCASSLVWEETQYFGPGTRLLVL.

The rearrangement uses TRBV7-9 and TRBJ1-6, with D possibly matching TRBD1 (6 bases). The germline CDR1 and CDR2 sequences are SEHNR and FQNEAQ (reference sequence). V was cut by 4 bases and J by 15 bases, with 25 bases left in between. This CDR3 contains 16 residues. As DNA, the CDR3 is TGTGCCAGCAGCTCTCAATCGACAGGAAGGTGGTGGAACCTCCACTTT. Protein sequence: CASSSQSTGRWWNLHF.

The J gene is TRBJ1-4, the V gene TRBV29-1; a weak D match, TRBD1 (5 bases). Trimming cost V 3 bases and J 16 bases, with 15 bases left between them. The V gene's germline CDR1 is SQVTM and CDR2 ANQGSEA. The length of the CDR3 is 11 residues. In DNA form, the CDR3 reads TGCAGCGTTGATGGAAGGCAGGGTCCGTTTTTT. It translates to CSVDGRQGPFF.

The rearrangement uses TRBV4-2 and TRBJ1-1; the D gene is possibly TRBD1 (5 bases). Germline V CDR1 and CDR2: LGHNA, YNFKEQ. V dropped 4 bases and J dropped 4 bases, with 19 bases sitting between them. The CDR3 loop spans 16 amino acids. This CDR3 is CASSPPLRGLATEAFF. The CDR3 DNA reads as TGTGCCAGCAGCCCCCCCCTACGGGGGTTGGCCACTGAAGCTTTCTTT.

The CDR3 sequence: CASSFFPGQGAGANVLTF. For the CDR3, the DNA is TGTGCCAGCAGCTTTTTTCCGGGACAGGGAGCTGGGGCCAACGTCCTGACTTTC. The V call is TRBV7-9, the J call TRBJ2-6; 9 nucleotides align to TRBD1. The junction had 8 bases not matched to a gene; V was cut back by 3 bases and J by 2 bases. The CDR3 is 18 residues long. Germline V gene sequence: CDR1 SEHNR, CDR2 FQNEAQ (reference sequence).

In its sample, this clone was seen a few times. The J gene is TRBJ2-3, the V gene TRBV7-3; the match to TRBD2 covers 10 bases. The trim removed 2 bases at V and 3 bases at J, leaving 8 bases unmatched. The CDR3 runs 17 residues. The germline V gene encodes CDR1 SGHTA and CDR2 FQGTGA. The CDR3 DNA reads TGTGCCAGCAGCTTACTAGCGGGGGAGCCAGGGACAGATACGCAGTATTTT. The encoded protein is CASSLLAGEPGTDTQYF.

The J gene is TRBJ2-1, the V gene TRBV7-6, with 11 bases matching TRBD1. CDR1 is SGHVS and CDR2 is FNYEAQ in the germline V gene. This CDR3 has 15 amino acids. V lost 4 bases, J lost 3 bases, and 2 bases stayed unmatched. DNA of the CDR3: TGTGCCAGCAGCTCCGGGACAGGGGGCTACAATGAGCAGTTCTTC. This encodes CASSSGTGGYNEQFF.

This clone is a singleton in its sample. The chain employs TRBV6-6 and TRBJ1-4; D is unresolved. Trimming took 2 bases from V and 8 from J, leaving 9 bases between them. Per germline, CDR1 MNHNY and CDR2 SVGAGI (reference sequence). The CDR3 spans 13 residues. This CDR3 is CASSYVGREKLFF. CDR3 coding DNA: TGTGCCAGCAGTTACGTCGGGAGGGAAAAACTGTTTTTT.

The CDR3 loop reads CASSSSGLATTHTQYF. In DNA, the CDR3 is TGTGCCAGCAGTTCCTCGGGACTAGCCACTACGCATACGCAGTATTTT. The chain recombines TRBV6-5 with TRBJ2-3; TRBD2 matches 9 bases. The CDR3 has 16 amino acids. The ends lost 4 bases at V and 7 bases at J; junction bases unmatched: 12. Germline V gene lookup returns CDR1 MNHEY and CDR2 SVGAGI.

V and J are TRBV4-3 and TRBJ2-3; no clear D. CDR3 length: 14 residues. In germline, CDR1 is LGHNA, CDR2 YSLEER. Trimming pared 0 bases from V and 2 bases from J, leaving 6 bases between. CDR3 bases: TGCGCCAGCAGCCAAGAGGAACCCACAGATACGCAGTATTTT. Protein: CASSQEEPTDTQYF.

The CDR3 region has the DNA TGCGCCAGCAGCGCGAGCGGAGAGACCCAGTACTTC. It yields the protein CASSASGETQYF. The chain has TRBV5-1 and TRBJ2-5; D possibly corresponds to TRBD2 (5 bases). The CDR3 consists of 12 residues. V lost 4 bases, J lost 4 bases, and 8 bases lay in between. Germline V gene lookup returns CDR1 SGHRS and CDR2 YFSETQ.

The chain joins TRBV6-5 to TRBJ1-6, with 8 bases matching TRBD1. The CDR3 sequence is 15 residues long. The germline V gene has CDR1 MNHEY and CDR2 SVGAGI. Trimming at V came to 0 bases and at J to 9 bases, leaving 4 bases not matched to a gene. This CDR3 is CASSYSDRVVSPLHF. The CDR3 region has the DNA TGTGCCAGCAGTTACTCGGACAGGGTAGTTTCACCCCTCCACTTT.

There are a few counts of this clone. This rearrangement joins TRBV5-1 to TRBJ1-1; D not resolved. The CDR3 consists of 17 residues. Per the germline V gene, CDR1 is SGHRS and CDR2 is YFSETQ. Trimming took off 0 bases at V and 0 bases at J, with 15 bases between the two ends. The CDR3 DNA reads as TGCGCCAGCAGCTTGGGGGTAAGGGCCAAGATGAACACTGAAGCTTTCTTT. This gives the protein CASSLGVRAKMNTEAFF.

As to this clone: Other DNA sequences in this specimen translate into the identical CDR3. The chain uses TRBV29-1 and TRBJ1-1; TRBD1 might be the D (5 bases). Germline CDR1 reads SQVTM; CDR2 reads ANQGSEA. This CDR3 region has 10 residues. The germline V and J ends were trimmed by 4 bases and 8 bases, with 8 bases remaining between them. CDR3 nucleotides: TGCAGCGTTGTGGGGGTCGAAGCTTTCTTT. Translation: CSVVGVEAFF.

The chain uses TRBV30 and TRBJ1-4; TRBD1 aligns across 9 bases. With 0 bases clipped from V and 7 bases from J, the junction kept 6 bases outside the gene matches. This CDR3 region has 15 residues. The germline gives CDR1 GTSNPN, CDR2 SVGIG (reference sequence). CDR3 protein: CAWSVKVTGGEKLFF. The CDR3 DNA is TGTGCCTGGAGTGTAAAGGTGACAGGGGGTGAAAAACTGTTTTTT.

The chain carries TRBV30 and TRBJ2-1; tentatively, D is TRBD1 or TRBD2 (6 bases each). Germline-derived CDR1 and CDR2 are GTSNPN and SVGIG (reference sequence). Trimming took 3 bases from V and 3 from J, leaving 9 bases between them. CDR3 size: 13 residues. The DNA for the CDR3 is TGTGCCTGGAGAGGGGGGTTCTACAATGAGCAGTTCTTC. As protein: CAWRGGFYNEQFF.

This chain joins TRBV29-1 and TRBJ1-5; D possibly corresponds to TRBD1 (5 bases). CDR3 length: 15 residues. Trimming removed 3 bases from V and 2 bases from J, with 14 bases in between. CDR1 and CDR2 from the germline V gene are SQVTM and ANQGSEA. The CDR3 nucleotides are TGCAGCGTTGATGCGGGAGGGGCTGGCAATCAGCCCCAGCATTTT. Amino acid sequence: CSVDAGGAGNQPQHF. Together with reference TRBV29-1 and TRBJ1-5, the CDR3 gives the full variable domain: SAVISQKPSRDICQRGTSLTIQCQVDSQVTMMFWYRQQPGQSLTLIATANQGSEATYESGFVIDKFPISRPNLTFSTLTVSNMSPEDSSIYLCSVDAGGAGNQPQHFGDGTRLSIL.

V is TRBV5-1 and J is TRBJ1-2; tentatively, D is TRBD1 (5 bases). CDR1 and CDR2 (germline): SGHRS, YFSETQ. The V gene lost 7 bases and the J gene lost 1 base, with 23 bases spanning the gap. The CDR3 extends over 17 amino acids. The CDR3 nucleotides read TGCGCCAGCGCAGCCGGGGCAGTGGGGGATGTTAACTATGGCTACACCTTC. This codes for CASAAGAVGDVNYGYTF.

This clone was counted a few times. Within the sample, other DNA sequences also encode this same CDR3. The chain recombines TRBV29-1 with TRBJ1-1, with 8 bases fitting TRBD1. This CDR3 is built from 13 residues. Looked up from germline, CDR1 is SQVTM and CDR2 is ANQGSEA. The CDR3 protein is CSARGQENTEAFF. The CDR3, as DNA: TGCAGTGCAAGGGGACAGGAGAACACTGAAGCTTTCTTT. Complete variable domain (other parts from reference TRBV29-1 and TRBJ1-1): SAVISQKPSRDICQRGTSLTIQCQVDSQVTMMFWYRQQPGQSLTLIATANQGSEATYESGFVIDKFPISRPNLTFSTLTVSNMSPEDSSIYLCSARGQENTEAFFGQGTRLTVV.

As DNA, the CDR3 is TGCAGCGTTGACAGAACAGATACGCAGTATTTT. Translating gives CSVDRTDTQYF. The chain is built from TRBV29-1 and TRBJ2-3; no reliable D call. Looked up from germline, CDR1 is SQVTM and CDR2 is ANQGSEA. CDR3 length equals 11 residues. Trimming stripped 3 bases from V and 3 bases from J, with 4 bases between.

The chain joins TRBV30 to TRBJ2-7, with D uncertain. There are 12 residues in the CDR3. Trimming took 4 bases from V and 2 from J, leaving 9 bases between them. The V gene's germline CDR1 is GTSNPN and CDR2 SVGIG (reference sequence). DNA for the CDR3: TGTGCCTGGACCGTTCAACCCTACGAGCAGTACTTC. Translated, it gives CAWTVQPYEQYF.

The rearrangement joins TRBV29-1 to TRBJ1-1; a weak D match, TRBD1 (6 bases). The CDR3 has 13 residues. Germline values: CDR1 SQVTM, CDR2 ANQGSEA. With 7 bases removed from V and 3 bases from J, the gap between germline ends came to 15 bases. In DNA, the CDR3 is TGCAGCGGCGCACAGGGCGGGGACACTGAAGCTTTCTTT. It encodes CSGAQGGDTEAFF.

The rearrangement links TRBV5-1 to TRBJ2-7, with D possibly matching TRBD1 (5 bases). CDR1 and CDR2 from the germline V gene are SGHRS and YFSETQ. This CDR3 is built from 12 residues. The V end lost 0 bases, the J end lost 5 bases, and 6 bases lay between the germline ends. The CDR3 coding sequence is TGCGCCAGCAGCTTGGAAGGGGACGAGCAGTACTTC. Its translation is CASSLEGDEQYF.